The clone carrying this T cell receptor beta chain has just a few counts. No antigen is known for it. TCRdb called the 5' RACE reads again in MiXCR, with one record for every CDR3 protein. This table holds roughly 130,000 distinct CDR3 sequences, 16% found once. This sample was taken from a study of T-cell memory formation after mild COVID-19. The study, taken as a whole, reports: Detection of some responders pre-infection suggested pre-existing cross-reactive memory T cells participated.

The length of the CDR3 is 15 residues. V dropped 5 bases and J dropped 6 bases, with 19 bases sitting between them. This TCR derives from an adult woman who had mild COVID-19 (a few samples of this study predate the infection). Cell type and time point are not known. The rearrangement joins TRBV12-3 or TRBV12-4 to TRBJ1-1; perhaps TRBD1 as D (5 bases). The sequencing input was PBMCs or a T cell subset sorted from them (not recorded which). CDR3 sequence (DNA): TGTGCCAGCAGTAGCACAGGTCTCCGCGGGCCTGAAGCTTTCTTT. Translation gives CASSSTGLRGPEAFF.